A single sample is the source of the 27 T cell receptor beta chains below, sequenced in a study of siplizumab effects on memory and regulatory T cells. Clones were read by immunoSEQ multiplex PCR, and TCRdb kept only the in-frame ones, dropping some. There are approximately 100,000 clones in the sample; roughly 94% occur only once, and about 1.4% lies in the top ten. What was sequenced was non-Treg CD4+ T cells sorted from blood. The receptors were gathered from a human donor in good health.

The CDR3: CASRTTGQGSYGYTF. DNA of the CDR3: TGTGCCAGCAGGACTACGGGACAGGGGTCTTATGGCTACACCTTC. The J gene is TRBJ1-2, the V gene TRBV9; 10 nucleotides line up with TRBD1. Germline CDR1 reads SGDLS; CDR2 reads YYNGEE. The V segment lost 5 bases and the J segment 5 bases; nucleotides outside the gene matches: 9. The CDR3 runs 15 residues. The full variable domain, rest sourced from reference TRBV9 and TRBJ1-2, is DSGVTQTPKHLITATGQRVTLRCSPRSGDLSVYWYQQSLDQGLQFLIQYYNGEERAKGNILERFSAQQFPDLHSELNLSSLELGDSALYFCASRTTGQGSYGYTFGSGTRLTVV.

The DNA of the CDR3 is TGTGCCACCAGCAGCGATATACCGGGACAGAGCACAGATACGCAGTATTTT. This sequence encodes CATSSDIPGQSTDTQYF. The rearrangement uses TRBV15 and TRBJ2-3, with 7 bases aligning to TRBD1. Germline CDR1 is LNHNV and CDR2 is YYDKDF (reference sequence). The V and J ends lost 3 bases and 0 bases, in that order; junction bases with no gene match: 9. The CDR3 is made up of 17 amino acids.

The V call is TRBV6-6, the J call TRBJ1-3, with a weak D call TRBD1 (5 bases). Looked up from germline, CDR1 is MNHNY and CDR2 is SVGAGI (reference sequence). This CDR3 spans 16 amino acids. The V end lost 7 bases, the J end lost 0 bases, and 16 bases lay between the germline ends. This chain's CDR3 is CASKFGGSISGNTIYF. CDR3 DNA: TGTGCCAGCAAATTCGGGGGATCGATCTCTGGAAACACCATATATTTT.

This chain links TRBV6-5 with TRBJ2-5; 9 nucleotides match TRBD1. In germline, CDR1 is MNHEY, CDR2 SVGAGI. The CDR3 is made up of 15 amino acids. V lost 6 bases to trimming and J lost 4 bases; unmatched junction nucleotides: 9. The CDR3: CASRQQGAGRETQYF. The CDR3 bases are TGTGCCAGCAGACAACAGGGGGCAGGGAGAGAGACCCAGTACTTC.

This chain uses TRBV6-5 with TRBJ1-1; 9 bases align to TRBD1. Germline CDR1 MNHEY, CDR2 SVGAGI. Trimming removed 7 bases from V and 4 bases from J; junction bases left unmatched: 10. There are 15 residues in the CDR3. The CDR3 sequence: CASTHRDRDITEAFF. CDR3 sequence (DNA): TGTGCCAGCACTCACCGGGACAGGGATATCACTGAAGCTTTCTTT.

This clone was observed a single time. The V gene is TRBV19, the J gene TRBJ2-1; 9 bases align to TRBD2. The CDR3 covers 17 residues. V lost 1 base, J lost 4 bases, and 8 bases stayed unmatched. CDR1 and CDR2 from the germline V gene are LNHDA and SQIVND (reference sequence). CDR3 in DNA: TGTGCCAGTAGTATAGGTGGCGGGAGGGCCAGGTACAATGAGCAGTTCTTC. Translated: CASSIGGGRARYNEQFF.

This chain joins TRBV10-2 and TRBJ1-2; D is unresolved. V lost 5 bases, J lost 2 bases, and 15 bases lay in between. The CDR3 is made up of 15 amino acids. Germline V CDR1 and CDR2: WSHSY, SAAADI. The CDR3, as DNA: TGCGCCAGCAGTAAGTGTCGCGGGCCCAACTATGGCTACACCTTC. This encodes CASSKCRGPNYGYTF.

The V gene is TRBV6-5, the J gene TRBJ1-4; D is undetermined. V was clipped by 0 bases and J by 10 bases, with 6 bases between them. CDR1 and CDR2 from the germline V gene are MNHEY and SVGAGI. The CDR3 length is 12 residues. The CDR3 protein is CASSYSGGKLFF. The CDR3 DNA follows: TGTGCCAGCAGTTACTCGGGAGGAAAACTGTTTTTT.

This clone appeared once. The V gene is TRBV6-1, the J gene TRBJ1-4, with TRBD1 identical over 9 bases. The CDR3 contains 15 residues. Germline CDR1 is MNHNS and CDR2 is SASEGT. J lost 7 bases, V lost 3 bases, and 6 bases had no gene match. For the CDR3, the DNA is TGTGCCAGCAGTGACCCCGGGACAGGGCCTGAAAAACTGTTTTTT. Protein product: CASSDPGTGPEKLFF.

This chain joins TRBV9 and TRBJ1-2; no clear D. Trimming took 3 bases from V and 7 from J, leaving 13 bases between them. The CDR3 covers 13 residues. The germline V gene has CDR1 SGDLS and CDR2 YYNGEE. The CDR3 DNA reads TGTGCCAGCAGCGGAGGCCGTCTTGGTGGCTACACCTTC. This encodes CASSGGRLGGYTF. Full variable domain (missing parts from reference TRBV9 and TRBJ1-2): DSGVTQTPKHLITATGQRVTLRCSPRSGDLSVYWYQQSLDQGLQFLIQYYNGEERAKGNILERFSAQQFPDLHSELNLSSLELGDSALYFCASSGGRLGGYTFGSGTRLTVV.

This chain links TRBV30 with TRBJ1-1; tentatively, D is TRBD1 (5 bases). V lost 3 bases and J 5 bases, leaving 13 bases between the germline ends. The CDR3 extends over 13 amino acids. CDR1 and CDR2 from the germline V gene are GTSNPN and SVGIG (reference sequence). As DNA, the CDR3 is TGTGCCTGGAGAAATGGGGGGGGAACTGAAGCTTTCTTT. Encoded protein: CAWRNGGGTEAFF.

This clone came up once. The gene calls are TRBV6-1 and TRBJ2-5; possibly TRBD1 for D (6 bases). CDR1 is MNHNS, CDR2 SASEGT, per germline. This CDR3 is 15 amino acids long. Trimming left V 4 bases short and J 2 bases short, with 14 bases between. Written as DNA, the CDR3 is TGTGCCAGCAGTGTCTTGGGGGCGCGGCAAGAGACCCAGTACTTC. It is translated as CASSVLGARQETQYF.

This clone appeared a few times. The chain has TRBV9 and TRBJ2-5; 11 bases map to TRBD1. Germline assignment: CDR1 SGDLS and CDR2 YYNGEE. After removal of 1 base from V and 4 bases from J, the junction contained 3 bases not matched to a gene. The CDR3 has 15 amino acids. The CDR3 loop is CASSVFGTGGETQYF. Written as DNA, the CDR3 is TGTGCCAGCAGCGTATTTGGGACAGGGGGAGAGACCCAGTACTTC.

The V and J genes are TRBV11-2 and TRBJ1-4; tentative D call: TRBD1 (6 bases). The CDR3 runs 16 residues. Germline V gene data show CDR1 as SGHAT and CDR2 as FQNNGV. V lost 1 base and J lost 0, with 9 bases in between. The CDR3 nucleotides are TGTGCCAGCAGCTTAGTAGGGGGGTCAACTAATGAAAAACTGTTTTTT. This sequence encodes CASSLVGGSTNEKLFF. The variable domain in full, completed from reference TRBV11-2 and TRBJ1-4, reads EAGVAQSPRYKIIEKRQSVAFWCNPISGHATLYWYQQILGQGPKLLIQFQNNGVVDDSQLPKDRFSAERLKGVDSTLKIQPAKLEDSAVYLCASSLVGGSTNEKLFFGSGTQLSVL.

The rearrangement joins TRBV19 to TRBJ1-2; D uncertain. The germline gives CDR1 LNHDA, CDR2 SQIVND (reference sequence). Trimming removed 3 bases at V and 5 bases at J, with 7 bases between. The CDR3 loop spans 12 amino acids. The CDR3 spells CASSIRGYGYTF. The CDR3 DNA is TGTGCCAGTAGTATTCGGGGATATGGCTACACCTTC.

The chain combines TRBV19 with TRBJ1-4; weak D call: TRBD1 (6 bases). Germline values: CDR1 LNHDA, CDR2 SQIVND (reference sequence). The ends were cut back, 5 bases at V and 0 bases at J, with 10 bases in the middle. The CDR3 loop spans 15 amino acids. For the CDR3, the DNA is TGTGCCAGTAGTGTAACAGGGACAACTAATGAAAAACTGTTTTTT. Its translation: CASSVTGTTNEKLFF.

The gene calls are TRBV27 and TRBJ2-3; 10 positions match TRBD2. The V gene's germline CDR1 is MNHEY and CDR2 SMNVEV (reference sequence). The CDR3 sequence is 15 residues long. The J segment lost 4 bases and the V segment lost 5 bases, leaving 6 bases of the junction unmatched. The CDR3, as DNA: TGTGCCAGCAGTAGCTTCGGACTAGCGGCAGATACGCAGTATTTT. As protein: CASSSFGLAADTQYF.

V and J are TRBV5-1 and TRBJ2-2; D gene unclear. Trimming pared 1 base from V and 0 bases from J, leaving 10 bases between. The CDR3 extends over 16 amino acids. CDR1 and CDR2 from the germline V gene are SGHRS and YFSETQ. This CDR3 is CASSLTSPANTGELFF. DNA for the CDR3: TGCGCCAGCAGCTTGACCAGCCCTGCGAACACCGGGGAGCTGTTTTTT.

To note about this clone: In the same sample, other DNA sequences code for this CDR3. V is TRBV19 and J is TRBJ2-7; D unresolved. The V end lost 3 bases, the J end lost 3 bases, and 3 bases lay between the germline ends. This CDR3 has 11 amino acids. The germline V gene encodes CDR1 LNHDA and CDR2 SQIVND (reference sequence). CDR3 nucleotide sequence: TGTGCCAGTAGTATCGGCTACGAGCAGTACTTC. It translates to CASSIGYEQYF.

CDR3 loop: CASSKRMAEQNNEQFF. CDR3 bases: TGTGCCAGCAGCAAAAGGATGGCGGAACAGAACAATGAGCAGTTCTTC. The chain combines TRBV7-3 with TRBJ2-1, with D unclear. In germline, CDR1 is SGHTA, CDR2 FQGTGA. The V gene lost 5 bases and the J gene lost 5 bases, with 19 bases spanning the gap. The CDR3 totals 16 residues. The full variable domain, with the rest looked up from reference TRBV7-3 and TRBJ2-1, is GAGVSQTPSNKVTEKGKYVELRCDPISGHTALYWYRQSLGQGPEFLIYFQGTGAADDSGLPNDRFFAVRPEGSVSTLKIQRTERGDSAVYLCASSKRMAEQNNEQFFGPGTRLTVL.

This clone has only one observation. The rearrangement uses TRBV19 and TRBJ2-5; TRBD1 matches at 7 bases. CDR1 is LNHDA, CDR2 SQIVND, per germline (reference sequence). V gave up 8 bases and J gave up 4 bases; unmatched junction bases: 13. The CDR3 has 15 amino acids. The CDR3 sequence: CASGGAGTVGETQYF. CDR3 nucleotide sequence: TGTGCCAGTGGGGGAGCCGGGACAGTAGGAGAGACCCAGTACTTC.

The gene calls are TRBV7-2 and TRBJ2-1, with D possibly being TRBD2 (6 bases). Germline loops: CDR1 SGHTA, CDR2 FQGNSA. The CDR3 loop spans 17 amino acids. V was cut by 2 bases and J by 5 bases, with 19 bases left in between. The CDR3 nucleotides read TGTGCCAGCAGCTTAATGGGGACTGTAGGCACTAACAATGAGCAGTTCTTC. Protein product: CASSLMGTVGTNNEQFF.

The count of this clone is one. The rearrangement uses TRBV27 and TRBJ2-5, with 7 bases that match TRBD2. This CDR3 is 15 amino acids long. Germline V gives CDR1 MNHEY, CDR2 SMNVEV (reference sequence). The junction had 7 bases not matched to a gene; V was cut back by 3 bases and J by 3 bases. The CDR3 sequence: CASSLVGEGKETQYF. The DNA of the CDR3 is TGTGCCAGCAGTTTGGTGGGGGAGGGCAAAGAGACCCAGTACTTC.

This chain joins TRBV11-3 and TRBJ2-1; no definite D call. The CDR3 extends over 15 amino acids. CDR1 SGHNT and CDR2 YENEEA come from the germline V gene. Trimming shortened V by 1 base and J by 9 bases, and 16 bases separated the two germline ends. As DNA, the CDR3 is TGTGCCAGCAGCTTAGGGCGGTCCCTAATTAGTGAGCAGTTCTTC. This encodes CASSLGRSLISEQFF.

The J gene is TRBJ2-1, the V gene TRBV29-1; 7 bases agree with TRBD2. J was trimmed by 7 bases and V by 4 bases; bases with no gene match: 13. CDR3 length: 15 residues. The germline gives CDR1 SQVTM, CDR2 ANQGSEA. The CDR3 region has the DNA TGCAGCGTTGCCAAGCTAGCGGCGCCGGGGAATGAGCAGTTCTTC. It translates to CSVAKLAAPGNEQFF.

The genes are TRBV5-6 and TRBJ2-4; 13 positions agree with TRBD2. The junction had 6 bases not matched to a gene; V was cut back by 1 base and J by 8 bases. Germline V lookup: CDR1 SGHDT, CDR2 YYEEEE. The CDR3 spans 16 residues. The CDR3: CASSLWTSGSLDIQYF. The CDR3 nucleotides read TGTGCCAGCAGCTTGTGGACTAGCGGGAGTTTGGACATTCAGTACTTC. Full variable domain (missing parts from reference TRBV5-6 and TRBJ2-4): DAGVTQSPTHLIKTRGQQVTLRCSPKSGHDTVSWYQQALGQGPQFIFQYYEEEERQRGNFPDRFSGHQFPNYSSELNVNALLLGDSALYLCASSLWTSGSLDIQYFGAGTRLSVL.

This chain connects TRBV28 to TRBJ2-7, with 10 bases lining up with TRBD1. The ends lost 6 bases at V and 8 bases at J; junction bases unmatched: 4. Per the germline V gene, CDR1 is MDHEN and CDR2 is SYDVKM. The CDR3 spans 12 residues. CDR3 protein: CASRGQGGKQYF. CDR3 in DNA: TGTGCCAGCAGAGGACAGGGGGGTAAGCAGTACTTC.